The clone carrying this TCR beta chain was picked up many times. Its antigen is undetermined. This specimen comes from a study of T-cell memory formation after mild COVID-19. TCRdb independently ran MiXCR on the 5' RACE reads; one entry per CDR3 protein. The top ten hold 12% to 15% of the sample, which has roughly 29,000 distinct CDR3 sequences, around 7% seen once. The study's findings and limits: CD4+ contracting clones lay mainly in CM and EM, CD8+ ones in EMRA. Cross-reactive memory seemingly joined, as some responding clones were found in pre-infection memory. While clones contracting from day 15 to 85 were balanced between CD4 and CD8, later expanders leaned CD4+.

The sequenced material came from PBMCs or a T cell subset sorted from them (not recorded which). The receptor was derived from an adult woman who had mild COVID-19 (a few samples of this study predate the infection). Cell type and time point are not known.

The CDR3 spells CATSRGFSGSYNEQFF. The CDR3, as DNA: TGTGCCACCAGCAGAGGGTTTAGCGGCTCCTACAATGAGCAGTTCTTC. The gene calls are TRBV15 and TRBJ2-1; possibly TRBD2 for D (6 bases). Germline V gene lookup returns CDR1 LNHNV and CDR2 YYDKDF (reference sequence). V shed 1 base and J shed 0 bases, with 10 bases lying between them. The CDR3 covers 16 residues.